The clone carrying this TCR beta chain was recorded at least ten times. The antigen is undetermined. The sample is drawn from a study of identical twins. CDR3 length: 15 residues. Trimming removed 0 bases from V and 4 bases from J; junction bases left unmatched: 0. Germline CDR1 SEHNR, CDR2 FQNEAQ (reference sequence). Healthy Caucasian donors formed the entire cohort. Study-wide points: In zero-insertion analyses, partial confounding could arise from invariant MAIT and iNKT cells. The abundant beta clonotypes from cord blood had fewer insertions, and memory repertoires had none of this.

Via MiXCR, TCRdb re-called the 5' RACE reads, giving one row per CDR3 protein. The table shows some 330,000 distinct CDR3 sequences, with approximately 9.1% occurring only once. This sequence originates from a woman aged 45-65 years in good health. The sample was naive T cells sorted from blood. The gene calls are TRBV7-9 and TRBJ1-4, with 9 bases identical to TRBD1. The CDR3 spells CASSLATGGNEKLFF. Here the CDR3 DNA reads TGTGCCAGCAGCTTAGCGACAGGGGGTAATGAAAAACTGTTTTTT.